This TCR beta chain was found in a study of neurological immune-mediated disorders. Synthesis of cDNA was accomplished via 5'RACE employing 10-nucleotide random UMIs. TCRdb reprocessed the 5' RACE reads with MiXCR, giving one entry per CDR3 protein. The sample records tens of thousands of distinct CDR3 sequences, roughly 2.5% being singletons. Germline CDR1 and CDR2: SGHRS and YFSETQ. This CDR3 contains 15 residues. After removal of 4 bases from V and 2 bases from J, the junction contained 6 bases not matched to a gene. This clonotype was observed at least ten times. Its antigen remains unknown. Overall study findings and caveats: When repertoires were grouped phylogenetically, those of 18 of 34 multiple sclerosis patients fell into one related-CDR3 cluster, a possible signature. No CDR3 amino acid sequences recurred among expanded clones across subjects, suggesting private repertoires in all groups. It was HTLV-1-associated myelopathy that showed the most TCR clonal expansion, while multiple sclerosis showed the least, falling below healthy controls.

This TCR was recovered from a woman between 50 and 59 years old with multiple sclerosis. The chain joins TRBV5-1 to TRBJ2-3; TRBD1 matches at 8 bases. The sequenced material came from PBMCs. In DNA, the CDR3 is TGCGCCAGCAGCCGGGGACAGGAGGCCACAGATACGCAGTATTTT. Protein: CASSRGQEATDTQYF.